This T cell receptor (beta chain) was obtained from a study of beta chain features in type 1 diabetes (dated by TCRdb to the late 2010s). For the study in its entirety: Patients and healthy donors did not differ in mean age, gender distribution, total cell number or subset yield. A total of 85 million to 140 million sorted cells were examined across all samples, and a strong correlation was observed between cell number per subset and RNA yield. In the study, recently diagnosed type 1 diabetes patients and matched healthy donors were compared on the TCRB repertoires of their sorted circulating CD4+ T cell subsets. Regulatory and stem cell-like memory subsets were obtained from only 8 patients and about 8 healthy donors, while naive and central memory subsets were obtained from all 30 or so donors.

What the research found in general, with its limitations: Sequencing cDNA rather than genomic DNA could over-represent highly expressing activated cells, although activation and CD3 levels did not differ between groups. At VDJ recombination sites, type 1 diabetes patients had fewer insertions and more deleted nucleotides, which implies abnormalities in thymic rearrangement. Type 1 diabetes patients showed a moderate but significant shortening of TCRB CDR3 length in all four CD4+ subsets. Naive, central memory and regulatory TCRB repertoires appeared to be more alike among patients than among healthy donors. HLA sub-analyses involved small numbers of individuals, so any influence of HLA type on TCRB rearrangement remained unresolved. Shorter templates might be favored by PCR, yet because patient and control samples were amplified and corrected together, any such skew would affect both groups equally.

From each donor, a single peripheral blood sample of around 120 mL on average was drawn into heparinised tubes. Using a panel that included CD45RO, CCR7, CD25, CD127, CD95 and CD27, naive, central memory, regulatory and stem cell-like memory CD4+ T cells were sorted on a BD FACSAria II. Every sorted population had a purity above 95%. PBMCs were isolated right away by Lymphoprep density gradient centrifugation and were stained directly, without culture. To minimize batch effects, samples were stained and sorted in pairs, one healthy donor with one patient per experiment. The High Capacity cDNA Reverse Transcription Kit was used to reverse transcribe all of the isolated RNA, meaning that expressed TCRB transcripts were what got sequenced. Deep immunoSEQ sequencing was performed on naive, central memory and regulatory T cell samples, with an average of around 3.4 million total reads per sample. After sorted cells were lysed in RLT buffer, RNA was extracted with DNase-treated RNeasy Micro or Mini kits, with the choice depending on cell number. Each cell subset was processed on its own to prevent cross-contamination, while patient and healthy donor samples were processed together. The immunoSEQ multiplex PCR was used to amplify TCRB sequences from cDNA, yielding 87-bp fragments that span the CDR3 region. The amplicons were sequenced using the Illumina HiSeq platform. The paper's data handling went like this. Synthetic template baselines were used to correct PCR bias computationally, reads within Hamming distance 2 were collapsed, and singletons that could not be merged were discarded. Reads were aligned against IMGT to assign V, D and J genes, CDR3 length and insertions or deletions at six rearrangement sites. Within each subset, clonotype counts were normalized to sorted cell number, after which true diversity and Gini coefficients were computed with the tcR R package. The overlap coefficient, calculated on TCRB nucleotide sequences, was used to measure repertoire sharing. TCRdb took this table from immuneACCESS and kept in-frame rearrangements with V and J called. Such tables lack part of the clones; where checked against another copy, unresolved V genes explain under half of the gap, and the rest is unexplained. V and J calls and clone size are those listed in that table; D and trimming were worked out from the DNA. In this sample the table shows 110,000 to 150,000 clones, less than 10% of which occur a single time. Almost 0.65% of the sample lies in the top ten.

Via the germline V gene, CDR1 is SNHLY and CDR2 FYNNEI. The CDR3 measures 18 amino acids from cysteine to phenylalanine. The entry retains the CDR3 DNA only, 54 bases that are in frame from base 1. For this chain, trimming is 0 bases at the V end and 4 bases at the J end, and the number of junction bases without a gene match is 13. There are a few counts of this clone. Its antigen is currently not known. Base qualities are not provided; no much larger clone lies one nucleotide away. The receptor comes from a woman aged 35 to 49 in good health. Sequenced: central memory CD4+ T cells from blood. The chain couples TRBV2 to TRBJ1-1; TRBD1 fits 8 bases in the junction. The CDR3 amino acid sequence is: CASSEAGHRGSIVTEAFF. The DNA is as follows: TGTGCCAGCAGTGAAGCGGGCCACAGGGGGTCCATTGTCACTGAAGCTTTCTTT.